This T cell receptor (beta chain) emerged from a study of blood T cell repertoires in COVID-19. Study details: Specimens from acute and convalescent COVID-19 originated in the United States, Italy and Spain. Sources were T cells, B-cell-depleted T cells, or PBMCs; the material itself was cDNA or gDNA.

Original data processing: The assay estimated nucleated cells by amplifying reference gene primers. Produced via immunoSEQ multiplex PCR; TCRdb's table is partial and in-frame only. The V and J calls and the clone size are those of that table, but D and trimming were determined from the DNA. This table holds over 200,000 clones, roughly 76% found once. The CDR3 extends over 11 amino acids. Germline CDR1 reads MNHEY; CDR2 reads SVGEGT. Trimming took off 2 bases at V and 7 bases at J, with 5 bases between the two ends. Note on this clone: The same CDR3 arises from other DNA sequences in this sample as well.

The gene calls are TRBV6-2 or TRBV6-3 and TRBJ2-5; D gene ambiguous. The sequencing sample was made of peripheral blood. This sequence was found in a human donor in a cohort sampled during active COVID-19. CDR3 sequence reads: CASSYRGTQYF. In DNA, the CDR3 is TGTGCCAGCAGTTACCGAGGGACCCAGTACTTC.